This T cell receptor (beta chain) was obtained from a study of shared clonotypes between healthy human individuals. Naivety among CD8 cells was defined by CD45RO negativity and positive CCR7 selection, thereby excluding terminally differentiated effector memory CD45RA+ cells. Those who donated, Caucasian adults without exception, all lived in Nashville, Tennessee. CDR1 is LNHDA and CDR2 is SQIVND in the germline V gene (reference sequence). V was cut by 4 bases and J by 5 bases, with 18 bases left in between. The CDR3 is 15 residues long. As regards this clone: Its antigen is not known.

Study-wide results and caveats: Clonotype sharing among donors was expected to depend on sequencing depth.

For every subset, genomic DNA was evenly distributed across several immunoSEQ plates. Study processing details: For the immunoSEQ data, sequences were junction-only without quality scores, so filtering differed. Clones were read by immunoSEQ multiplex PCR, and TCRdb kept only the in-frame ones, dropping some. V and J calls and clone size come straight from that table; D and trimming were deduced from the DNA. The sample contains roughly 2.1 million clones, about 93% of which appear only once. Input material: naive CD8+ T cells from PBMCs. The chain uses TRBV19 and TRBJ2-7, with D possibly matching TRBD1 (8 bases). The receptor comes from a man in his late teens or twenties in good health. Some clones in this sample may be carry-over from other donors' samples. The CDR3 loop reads CASSTRTGTIHEQYF. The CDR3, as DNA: TGTGCCAGTAGTACCAGGACAGGGACTATCCACGAGCAGTACTTC.